What follows are 27 T cell receptor beta chains derived from one specimen sequenced in a study of shared clonotypes between healthy human individuals. Repertoires were generated with immunoSEQ multiplex PCR, while TCRdb's copy carries only in-frame clones and drops some. The table records about 1 million clones, about 76% of them present only once. The sequenced sample was memory CD4+ T cells sorted from blood. This sample's subset: CD45RA-negative fraction. These receptors were taken from a man between 18 and 29 years old in good health.

The chain couples TRBV5-1 to TRBJ2-2, with 12 nucleotides matching TRBD2. Germline CDR1 is SGHRS and CDR2 is YFSETQ. The V segment lost 4 bases and the J segment 7 bases; nucleotides outside the gene matches: 5. This CDR3 is built from 15 residues. The CDR3 region has the DNA TGCGCCAGCAGCCGGACTAGCGGGGTCGGCGGGGAGCTGTTTTTT. Its translation: CASSRTSGVGGELFF. The full variable domain, in which reference TRBV5-1 and TRBJ2-2 provide the parts outside the CDR3, is KAGVTQTPRYLIKTRGQQVTLSCSPISGHRSVSWYQQTPGQGLQFLFEYFSETQRNKGNFPGRFSGRQFSNSRSEMNVSTLELGDSALYLCASSRTSGVGGELFFGEGSRLTVL.

The chain carries TRBV2 and TRBJ2-1; D gene uncertain. The length of the CDR3 is 14 residues. Germline values: CDR1 SNHLY, CDR2 FYNNEI. Between the trimmed V and J ends, which lost 6 bases and 0 bases, there was a span of 9 bases. The CDR3 coding sequence is TGTGCCAGCAGGGAGCGCCGCTCCTACAATGAGCAGTTCTTC. Its protein is CASRERRSYNEQFF.

The chain couples TRBV6-1 to TRBJ2-1, with 9 nucleotides matching TRBD2. Germline CDR1 reads MNHNS; CDR2 reads SASEGT. The CDR3 is 14 amino acids. The J segment lost 6 bases and the V segment lost 7 bases, leaving 7 bases of the junction unmatched. The chain's CDR3 is CASKASGGSNEQFF. The CDR3, as DNA: TGTGCCAGCAAGGCAAGCGGGGGGTCCAATGAGCAGTTCTTC.

This rearrangement joins TRBV5-6 to TRBJ2-2; 7 nucleotides line up with TRBD2. CDR1 and CDR2 from the germline V gene are SGHDT and YYEEEE. The J segment lost 6 bases and the V segment lost 4 bases, leaving 9 bases of the junction unmatched. This CDR3 region has 15 residues. CDR3 region: CASSPWTSDAGELFF. In DNA, the CDR3 is TGTGCCAGCAGCCCCTGGACTAGTGACGCCGGGGAGCTGTTTTTT.

The chain links TRBV6-1 to TRBJ1-3; no reliable D call. The V end was cut by 4 bases, the J end by 0 bases, with 7 bases between. The CDR3 has 14 residues. Germline CDR1 reads MNHNS; CDR2 reads SASEGT. The CDR3 reads CASSGGSSGNTIYF. CDR3 DNA: TGTGCCAGCAGTGGCGGGAGCTCTGGAAACACCATATATTTT.

Regarding this clone: Other DNA sequences within the sample encode an identical CDR3. This rearrangement joins TRBV7-9 to TRBJ1-1; 7 bases agree with TRBD1. The CDR3 length is 14 residues. The V segment lost 1 base and the J segment 1 base; nucleotides outside the gene matches: 0. The germline gives CDR1 SEHNR, CDR2 FQNEAQ (reference sequence). The CDR3 bases are TGTGCCAGCAGCTTAGAGGGGGCGAACACTGAAGCTTTCTTT. Translated: CASSLEGANTEAFF.

V gene TRBV7-9 combines with J gene TRBJ2-3; D is perhaps TRBD2 (6 bases). The germline V and J ends were trimmed by 1 base and 5 bases, with 10 bases remaining between them. Germline CDR1 and CDR2: SEHNR and FQNEAQ (reference sequence). This CDR3 has 14 amino acids. CDR3 region: CASSLGSGGDTQYF. CDR3 in DNA: TGTGCCAGCAGCTTAGGGTCCGGGGGAGATACGCAGTATTTT.

The V and J genes are TRBV18 and TRBJ2-7, with 12 positions matching TRBD1. V was clipped by 2 bases and J by 3 bases; unmatched bases: 5. The germline CDR1 and CDR2 sequences are KGHSH and LQKENI. The CDR3 is 16 amino acids. The CDR3 coding sequence is TGTGCCAGCTCACCAAGGGGACAGGGGGCTTTCTACGAGCAGTACTTC. Translating gives CASSPRGQGAFYEQYF.

This chain links TRBV6-5 with TRBJ1-2; TRBD1 agrees at 8 bases. The germline V gene has CDR1 MNHEY and CDR2 SVGAGI. With V trimmed by 8 bases and J by 4 bases, 6 bases remained unmatched. The CDR3 contains 13 residues. As DNA, the CDR3 is TGTGCCAGCGGGACAGGTCCCGGCTATGGCTACACCTTC. Residues: CASGTGPGYGYTF.

This rearrangement joins TRBV29-1 to TRBJ1-5; D call uncertain. The germline V gene has CDR1 SQVTM and CDR2 ANQGSEA. The length of the CDR3 is 13 residues. Trimming stripped 5 bases from V and 3 bases from J, with 11 bases between. DNA of the CDR3: TGCAGCGTTCAGAAGAACTCCAATCAGCCCCAGCATTTT. Translated: CSVQKNSNQPQHF.

J is TRBJ1-2 and V is TRBV7-8; D is perhaps TRBD1 (5 bases). In germline, CDR1 is SGHVS, CDR2 FQNEAQ. This CDR3 is built from 15 residues. V lost 1 base, J lost 0 bases, and 9 bases lay in between. The CDR3 protein is CASSLVGGANYGYTF. In DNA, the CDR3 is TGTGCCAGCAGCTTAGTCGGGGGTGCTAACTATGGCTACACCTTC.

This clone has just a few counts. The rearrangement links TRBV7-3 to TRBJ2-7; D is perhaps TRBD1 (5 bases). The CDR3 has 13 amino acids. Germline V gene data show CDR1 as SGHTA and CDR2 as FQGTGA. The V gene lost 7 bases and the J gene lost 9 bases, with 19 bases spanning the gap. DNA of the CDR3: TGTGCCAGCATACTGGGGCAGGCCCCCGGGCAGTACTTC. It yields the protein CASILGQAPGQYF.

The rearrangement joins TRBV15 to TRBJ2-5, with TRBD2 as a possible D gene (5 bases). The CDR3 runs to 14 residues. V lost 3 bases and J 4 bases, leaving 12 bases between the germline ends. The germline V gene encodes CDR1 LNHNV and CDR2 YYDKDF (reference sequence). The CDR3 DNA follows: TGTGCCACCAGCAGTGCCGTAGGAGGAGAGACCCAGTACTTC. It yields the protein CATSSAVGGETQYF. Together with reference TRBV15 and TRBJ2-5, the CDR3 gives the full variable domain: DAMVIQNPRYQVTQFGKPVTLSCSQTLNHNVMYWYQQKSSQAPKLLFHYYDKDFNNEADTPDNFQSRRPNTSFCFLDIRSPGLGDTAMYLCATSSAVGGETQYFGPGTRLLVL.

The chain uses TRBV2 and TRBJ2-5, with D perhaps matching TRBD1 (5 bases). Germline V gene sequence: CDR1 SNHLY, CDR2 FYNNEI. CDR3 length: 14 amino acids. V gave up 6 bases and J gave up 1 base, with 12 bases separating them. CDR3 DNA sequence: TGTGCCAGCAGAGTAGGACAAATCCAAGAGACCCAGTACTTC. Encoded protein: CASRVGQIQETQYF.

The chain has TRBV21-1 and TRBJ2-2; the table's TRBD1 call for D was not verified on the DNA. TRBV21-1 is designated a pseudogene. The CDR3 contains 15 residues. The CDR3 sequence: CASSKKGWDVGELFF. CDR3 DNA: TGTGCCAGCAGCAAGAAGGGGTGGGATGTCGGGGAGCTGTTTTTT.

The CDR3 DNA reads TGCGCCAGCAGCTTGCCGGGCAGGGAGCAGTTCTTC. Protein: CASSLPGREQFF. This chain links TRBV5-1 with TRBJ2-1; D is ambiguous. CDR3 size: 12 residues. The V gene lost 1 base and the J gene lost 10 bases, with 9 bases spanning the gap. Germline CDR1 SGHRS, CDR2 YFSETQ.

The V call is TRBV5-1, the J call TRBJ2-3; TRBD1 is a possible D gene (6 bases). CDR1 is SGHRS and CDR2 is YFSETQ in the germline V gene. The CDR3 has 13 residues. Trimming shortened V by 7 bases and J by 2 bases, and 11 bases separated the two germline ends. The CDR3 sequence is CASPGQNTDTQYF. CDR3 sequence (DNA): TGCGCCAGCCCGGGACAAAACACAGATACGCAGTATTTT.

As for this clone: In the same sample, other DNA sequences code for this CDR3. V gene TRBV5-5 combines with J gene TRBJ1-1, with 7 bases fitting TRBD1. The CDR3 sequence is 13 residues long. CDR1 and CDR2 from the germline V gene are SGHKS and YYEKEE (reference sequence). V shed 1 base, J shed 4 bases, and the junction held 1 base outside the gene matches. The CDR3: CASSLPGGTEAFF. In DNA, the CDR3 is TGTGCCAGCAGCTTGCCAGGGGGCACTGAAGCTTTCTTT.

This chain connects TRBV4-3 to TRBJ2-2; 12 nucleotides line up with TRBD2. The length of the CDR3 is 15 residues. Germline trimming cut 4 bases from V and 7 bases from J; bases unmatched to any gene: 4. The V gene's germline CDR1 is LGHNA and CDR2 YSLEER. The CDR3 is CASSRTSGMNGELFF. CDR3 sequence (DNA): TGCGCCAGCAGCCGGACTAGCGGGATGAACGGGGAGCTGTTTTTT.

V is TRBV20-1 and J is TRBJ2-7; D is uncertain. V was trimmed by 2 bases and J by 7 bases, leaving 9 bases between them. This CDR3 is built from 11 residues. Germline CDR1 and CDR2: DFQATT and SNEGSKA (reference sequence). CDR3 in amino acids: CSARRLAEQYF. The CDR3, as DNA: TGCAGTGCTAGAAGGCTGGCAGAGCAGTACTTC.

Comments on this clone: At the DNA level, this CDR3 is encoded by other sequences in the same sample as well. This rearrangement joins TRBV5-1 to TRBJ2-7, with D uncertain. Germline CDR1 reads SGHRS; CDR2 reads YFSETQ. The CDR3 sequence is 13 residues long. Trimming removed 0 bases at V and 2 bases at J, with 6 bases between. The CDR3 is CASSLDGAYEQYF. The CDR3 DNA follows: TGCGCCAGCAGCTTGGATGGCGCCTACGAGCAGTACTTC. Full variable domain (remainder filled in from reference TRBV5-1 and TRBJ2-7): KAGVTQTPRYLIKTRGQQVTLSCSPISGHRSVSWYQQTPGQGLQFLFEYFSETQRNKGNFPGRFSGRQFSNSRSEMNVSTLELGDSALYLCASSLDGAYEQYFGPGTRLTVT.

This clone has more than one count but fewer than ten. This sequence joins TRBV2 and TRBJ1-1; D not certain. V lost 3 bases to trimming and J lost 4 bases, with 9 bases between them. Germline V CDR1 and CDR2: SNHLY, FYNNEI. This CDR3 is 13 amino acids long. CDR3 protein: CASSDRLRTEAFF. In DNA, the CDR3 is TGTGCCAGCAGTGACCGTTTGCGCACTGAAGCTTTCTTT.

Comments on this clone: Other DNA variants within this sample encode the same CDR3. The CDR3 DNA is TGTGCCAGCAGCCAAGTGGGGCAGGGGAACACTGAAGCTTTCTTT. This sequence encodes CASSQVGQGNTEAFF. The chain links TRBV4-2 to TRBJ1-1; possible D gene TRBD1, 5 bases. Trimming stripped 1 base from V and 1 base from J, with 10 bases between. Germline V gives CDR1 LGHNA, CDR2 YNFKEQ. This CDR3 comprises 15 residues.

V and J are TRBV5-4 and TRBJ1-1; D not certain. The V end was cut by 3 bases, the J end by 1 base, with 16 bases between. Germline V gene lookup returns CDR1 SGHNT and CDR2 YYREEE (reference sequence). CDR3 length: 16 amino acids. The CDR3 loop is CASSSSRSRGNTEAFF. DNA of the CDR3: TGTGCCAGCAGCTCCTCCAGATCCCGGGGGAACACTGAAGCTTTCTTT.

The gene calls are TRBV7-9 and TRBJ1-2; D is unresolved. The CDR3 runs to 13 residues. CDR1 and CDR2 (germline): SEHNR, FQNEAQ (reference sequence). Trimming stripped 9 bases from V and 6 bases from J, with 17 bases between. CDR3 DNA sequence: TGTGCCAGTCTGCCGACGAAAACCCATGGCTACACCTTC. Translation: CASLPTKTHGYTF.

The rearrangement links TRBV30 to TRBJ2-1; TRBD2 is a possible D gene (6 bases). This CDR3 is 14 amino acids long. Trimming left V 5 bases short and J 6 bases short, with 17 bases between. Germline V gene lookup returns CDR1 GTSNPN and CDR2 SVGIG (reference sequence). For the CDR3, the DNA is TGTGCCTGGGGAAAGCGGGCTGAGCCCAATGAGCAGTTCTTC. This sequence encodes CAWGKRAEPNEQFF.

This clone appeared a few times. The CDR3 region is CASSLAGTSLSEQYF. The CDR3 region has the DNA TGTGCCAGCAGCTTGGCGGGGACTAGCTTGAGCGAGCAGTACTTC. V usage is TRBV5-4 and J usage is TRBJ2-7; TRBD2 matches 9 bases. Germline lookup yields CDR1 SGHNT and CDR2 YYREEE (reference sequence). J was trimmed by 6 bases and V by 0 bases; bases with no gene match: 7. This CDR3 is built from 15 residues.